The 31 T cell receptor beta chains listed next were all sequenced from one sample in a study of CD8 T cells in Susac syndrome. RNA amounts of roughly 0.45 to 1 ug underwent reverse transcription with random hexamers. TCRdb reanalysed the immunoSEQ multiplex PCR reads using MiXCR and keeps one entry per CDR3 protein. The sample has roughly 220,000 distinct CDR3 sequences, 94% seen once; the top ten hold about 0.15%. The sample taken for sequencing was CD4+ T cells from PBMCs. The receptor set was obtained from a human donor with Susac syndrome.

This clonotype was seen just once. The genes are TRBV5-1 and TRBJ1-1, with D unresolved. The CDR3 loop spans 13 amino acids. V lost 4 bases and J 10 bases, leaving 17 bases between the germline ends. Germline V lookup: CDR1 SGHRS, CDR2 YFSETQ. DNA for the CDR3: TGCGCCAGCAGCCCCAGCACATCAACCACAGCTTTCTTT. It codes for CASSPSTSTTAFF.

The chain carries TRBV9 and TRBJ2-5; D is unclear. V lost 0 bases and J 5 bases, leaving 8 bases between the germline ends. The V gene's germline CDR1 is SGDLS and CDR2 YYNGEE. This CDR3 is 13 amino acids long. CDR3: CASSVGNRETQYF. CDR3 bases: TGTGCCAGCAGCGTAGGAAACCGGGAGACCCAGTACTTC.

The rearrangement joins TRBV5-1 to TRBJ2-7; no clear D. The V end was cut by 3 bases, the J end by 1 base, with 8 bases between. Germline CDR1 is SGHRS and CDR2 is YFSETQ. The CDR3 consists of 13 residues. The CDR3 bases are TGCGCCAGCAGCTACGACTCATCCTACGAGCAGTACTTC. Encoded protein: CASSYDSSYEQYF.

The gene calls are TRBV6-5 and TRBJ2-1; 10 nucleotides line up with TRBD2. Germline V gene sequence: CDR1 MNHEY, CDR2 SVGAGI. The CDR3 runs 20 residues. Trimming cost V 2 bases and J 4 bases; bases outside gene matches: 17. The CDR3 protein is CASSYPSGSGGAIGYNEQFF. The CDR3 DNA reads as TGTGCCAGCAGTTACCCCTCGGGGAGCGGGGGGGCCATTGGATACAATGAGCAGTTCTTC.

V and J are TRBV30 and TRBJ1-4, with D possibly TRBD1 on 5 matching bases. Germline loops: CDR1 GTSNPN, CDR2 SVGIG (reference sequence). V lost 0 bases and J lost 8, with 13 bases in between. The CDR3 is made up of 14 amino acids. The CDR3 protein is CAWSVGGIEEKLFF. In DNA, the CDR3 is TGTGCCTGGAGTGTCGGGGGTATCGAGGAAAAACTGTTTTTT. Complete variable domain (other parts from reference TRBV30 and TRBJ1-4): SQTIHQWPATLVQPVGSPLSLECTVEGTSNPNLYWYRQAAGRGLQLLFYSVGIGQISSEVPQNLSASRPQDRQFILSSKKLLLSDSGFYLCAWSVGGIEEKLFFGSGTQLSVL.

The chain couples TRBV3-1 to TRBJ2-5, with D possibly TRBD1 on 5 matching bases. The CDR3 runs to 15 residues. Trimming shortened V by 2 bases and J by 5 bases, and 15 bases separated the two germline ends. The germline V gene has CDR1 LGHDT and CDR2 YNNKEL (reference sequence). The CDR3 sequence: CASSQFTGVVETQYF. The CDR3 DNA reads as TGTGCCAGCAGCCAATTTACAGGAGTGGTGGAGACCCAGTACTTC.

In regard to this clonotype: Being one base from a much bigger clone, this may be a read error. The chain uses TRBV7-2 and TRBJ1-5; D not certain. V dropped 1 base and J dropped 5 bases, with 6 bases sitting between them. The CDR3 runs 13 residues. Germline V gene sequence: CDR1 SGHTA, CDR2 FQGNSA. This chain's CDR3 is CASSLDSYQPQHF. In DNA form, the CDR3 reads TGTGCCAGCAGCTTAGACAGCTATCAGCCCCAGCATTTT. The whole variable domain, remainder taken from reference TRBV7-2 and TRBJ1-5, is GAGVSQSPSNKVTEKGKDVELRCDPISGHTALYWYRQSLGQGLEFLIYFQGNSAPDKSGLPSDRFSAERTGGSVSTLTIQRTQQEDSAVYLCASSLDSYQPQHFGDGTRLSIL.

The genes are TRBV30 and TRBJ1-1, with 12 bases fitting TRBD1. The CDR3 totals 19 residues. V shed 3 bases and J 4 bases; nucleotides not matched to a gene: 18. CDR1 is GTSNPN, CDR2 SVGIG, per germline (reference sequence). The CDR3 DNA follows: TGTGCCTGGAGCCGTTACTCAACGCGGGACAGGGGGCTAGGCACTGAAGCTTTCTTT. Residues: CAWSRYSTRDRGLGTEAFF.

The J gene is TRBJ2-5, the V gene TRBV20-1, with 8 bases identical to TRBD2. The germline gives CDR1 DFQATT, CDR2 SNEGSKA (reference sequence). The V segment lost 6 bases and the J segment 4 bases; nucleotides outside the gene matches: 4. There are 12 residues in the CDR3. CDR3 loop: CSAAGGAETQYF. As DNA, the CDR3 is TGCAGTGCAGCCGGGGGGGCAGAGACCCAGTACTTC.

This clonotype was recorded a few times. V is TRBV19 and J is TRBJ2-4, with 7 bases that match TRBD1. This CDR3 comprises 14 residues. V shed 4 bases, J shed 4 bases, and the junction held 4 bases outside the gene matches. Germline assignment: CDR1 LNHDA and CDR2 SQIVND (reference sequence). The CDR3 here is CASSTGQVKNIQYF. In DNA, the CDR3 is TGTGCCAGTAGTACCGGACAGGTGAAAAACATTCAGTACTTC.

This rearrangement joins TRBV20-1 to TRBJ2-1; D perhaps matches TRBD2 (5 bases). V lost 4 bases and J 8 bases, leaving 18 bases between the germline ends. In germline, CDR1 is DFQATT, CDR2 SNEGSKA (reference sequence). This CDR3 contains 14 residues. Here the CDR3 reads CSATPLSGGDEQFF. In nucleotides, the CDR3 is TGCAGTGCTACACCCTTAAGCGGCGGCGATGAGCAGTTCTTC.

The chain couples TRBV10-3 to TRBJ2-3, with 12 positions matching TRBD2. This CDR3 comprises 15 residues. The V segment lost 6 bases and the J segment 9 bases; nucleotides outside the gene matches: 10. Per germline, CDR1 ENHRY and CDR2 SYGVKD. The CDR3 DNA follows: TGTGCCATCAGCCTACTAGCGGGAGGCCCTGACACGCAGTATTTT. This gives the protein CAISLLAGGPDTQYF.

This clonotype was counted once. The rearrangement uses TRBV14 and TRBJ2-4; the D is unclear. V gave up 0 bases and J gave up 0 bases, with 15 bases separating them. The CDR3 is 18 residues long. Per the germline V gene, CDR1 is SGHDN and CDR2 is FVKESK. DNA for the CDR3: TGTGCCAGCAGCCAAGATGGCGAGAGACTCCTAGCCAAAAACATTCAGTACTTC. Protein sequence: CASSQDGERLLAKNIQYF.

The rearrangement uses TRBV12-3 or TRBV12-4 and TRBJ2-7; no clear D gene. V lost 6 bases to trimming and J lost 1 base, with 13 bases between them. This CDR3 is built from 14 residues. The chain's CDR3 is CASSLQTLSYEQYF. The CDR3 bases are TGTGCCAGCAGCCTCCAGACACTATCCTACGAGCAGTACTTC.

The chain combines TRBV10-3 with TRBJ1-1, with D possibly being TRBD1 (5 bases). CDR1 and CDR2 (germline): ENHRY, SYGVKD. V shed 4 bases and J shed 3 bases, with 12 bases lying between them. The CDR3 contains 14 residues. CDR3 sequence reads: CAISVQGGDTEAFF. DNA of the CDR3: TGTGCCATCAGTGTTCAGGGTGGGGACACTGAAGCTTTCTTT.

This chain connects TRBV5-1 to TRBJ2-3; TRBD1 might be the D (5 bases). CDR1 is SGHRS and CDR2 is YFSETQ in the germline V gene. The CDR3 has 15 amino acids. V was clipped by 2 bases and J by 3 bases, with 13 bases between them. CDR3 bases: TGCGCCAGCAGCTTAGGCAGGGAAAGGACAGATACGCAGTATTTT. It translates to CASSLGRERTDTQYF.

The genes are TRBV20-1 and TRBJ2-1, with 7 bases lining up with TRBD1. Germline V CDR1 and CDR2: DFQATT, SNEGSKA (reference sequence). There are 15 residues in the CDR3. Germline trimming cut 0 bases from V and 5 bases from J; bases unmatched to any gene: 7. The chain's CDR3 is CSARDLGTVDNEQFF. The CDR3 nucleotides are TGCAGTGCTAGAGATCTCGGGACAGTCGACAATGAGCAGTTCTTC.

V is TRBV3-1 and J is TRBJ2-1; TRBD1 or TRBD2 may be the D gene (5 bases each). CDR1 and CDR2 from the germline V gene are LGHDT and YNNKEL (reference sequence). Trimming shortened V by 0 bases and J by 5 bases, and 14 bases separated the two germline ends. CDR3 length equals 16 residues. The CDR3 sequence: CASSQDEGFRDNEQFF. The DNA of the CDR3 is TGTGCCAGCAGCCAAGATGAGGGGTTTAGAGACAATGAGCAGTTCTTC.

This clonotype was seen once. The CDR3 sequence: CSAMTGIETEAFF. CDR3 coding DNA: TGCAGTGCGATGACAGGGATAGAGACTGAAGCTTTCTTT. The rearrangement uses TRBV20-1 and TRBJ1-1, with TRBD1 identical over 7 bases. From germline, CDR1 is DFQATT and CDR2 SNEGSKA (reference sequence). The CDR3 runs 13 residues. The J segment lost 5 bases and the V segment lost 6 bases, leaving 9 bases of the junction unmatched.

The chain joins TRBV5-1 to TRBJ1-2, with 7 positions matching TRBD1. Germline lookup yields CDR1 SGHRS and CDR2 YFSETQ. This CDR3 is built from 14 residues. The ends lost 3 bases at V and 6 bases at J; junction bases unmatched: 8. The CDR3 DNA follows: TGCGCCAGCAGCTCCGGGACAGAGACACATGGCTACACCTTC. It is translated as CASSSGTETHGYTF.

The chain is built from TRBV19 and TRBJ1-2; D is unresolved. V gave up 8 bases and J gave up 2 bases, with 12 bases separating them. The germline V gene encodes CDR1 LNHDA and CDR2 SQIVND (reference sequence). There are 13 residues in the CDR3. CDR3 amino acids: CASSNDGNYGYTF. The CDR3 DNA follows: TGTGCCAGTTCAAACGACGGAAACTATGGCTACACCTTC.

The CDR3 region has the DNA TGTGCCAGCAGCGGACTAGCGGGGGGCTTGAACACCGGGGAGCTGTTTTTT. Its protein product is CASSGLAGGLNTGELFF. This chain connects TRBV5-4 to TRBJ2-2; 14 bases fit TRBD2. This CDR3 contains 17 residues. The V gene's germline CDR1 is SGHNT and CDR2 YYREEE (reference sequence). J lost 1 base, V lost 4 bases, and 3 bases had no gene match.

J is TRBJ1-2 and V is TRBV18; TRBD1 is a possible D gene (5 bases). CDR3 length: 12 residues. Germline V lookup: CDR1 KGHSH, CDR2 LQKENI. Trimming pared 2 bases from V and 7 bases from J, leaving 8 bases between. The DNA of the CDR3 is TGTGCCAGCTCACCATGGAGGGGTGGCTACACCTTC. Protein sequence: CASSPWRGGYTF.

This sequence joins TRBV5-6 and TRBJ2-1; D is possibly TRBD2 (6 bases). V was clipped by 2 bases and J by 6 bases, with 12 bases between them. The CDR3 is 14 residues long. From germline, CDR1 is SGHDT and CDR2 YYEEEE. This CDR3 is CASSLPSERNEQFF. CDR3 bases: TGTGCCAGCAGCTTACCTAGCGAGCGCAATGAGCAGTTCTTC.

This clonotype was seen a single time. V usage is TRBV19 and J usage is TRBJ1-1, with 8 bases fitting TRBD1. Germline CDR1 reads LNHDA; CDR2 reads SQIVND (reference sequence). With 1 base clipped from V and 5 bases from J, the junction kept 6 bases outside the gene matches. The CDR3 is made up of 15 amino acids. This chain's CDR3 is CASSIAGGAWTEAFF. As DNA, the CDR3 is TGTGCCAGTAGTATAGCAGGGGGCGCATGGACTGAAGCTTTCTTT.

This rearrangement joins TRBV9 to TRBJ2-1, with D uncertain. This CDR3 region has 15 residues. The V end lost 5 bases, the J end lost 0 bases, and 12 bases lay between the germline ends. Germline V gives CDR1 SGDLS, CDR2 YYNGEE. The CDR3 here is CASSKVGSSYNEQFF. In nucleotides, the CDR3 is TGTGCCAGCAGTAAGGTGGGAAGCTCCTACAATGAGCAGTTCTTC.

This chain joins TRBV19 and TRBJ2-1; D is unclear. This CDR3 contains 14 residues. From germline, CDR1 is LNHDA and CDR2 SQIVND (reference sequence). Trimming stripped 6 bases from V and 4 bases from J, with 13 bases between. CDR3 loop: CASRVSLGYNEQFF. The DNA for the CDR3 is TGTGCCAGTAGGGTATCATTGGGTTACAATGAGCAGTTCTTC. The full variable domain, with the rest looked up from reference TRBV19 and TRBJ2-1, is DGGITQSPKYLFRKEGQNVTLSCEQNLNHDAMYWYRQDPGQGLRLIYYSQIVNDFQKGDIAEGYSVSREKKESFPLTVTSAQKNPTAFYLCASRVSLGYNEQFFGPGTRLTVL.

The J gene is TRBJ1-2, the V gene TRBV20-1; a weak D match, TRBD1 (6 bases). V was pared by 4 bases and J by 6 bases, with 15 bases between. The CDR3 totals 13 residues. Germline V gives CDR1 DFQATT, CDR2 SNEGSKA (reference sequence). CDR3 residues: CSANSLRDNGYTF. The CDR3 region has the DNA TGCAGTGCTAATTCCCTCAGGGACAATGGCTACACCTTC.

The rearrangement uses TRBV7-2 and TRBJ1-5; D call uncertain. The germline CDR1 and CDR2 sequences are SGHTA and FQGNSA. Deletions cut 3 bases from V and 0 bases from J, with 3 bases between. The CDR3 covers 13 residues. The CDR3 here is CASSFYSNQPQHF. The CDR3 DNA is TGTGCCAGCAGCTTTTATAGCAATCAGCCCCAGCATTTT.

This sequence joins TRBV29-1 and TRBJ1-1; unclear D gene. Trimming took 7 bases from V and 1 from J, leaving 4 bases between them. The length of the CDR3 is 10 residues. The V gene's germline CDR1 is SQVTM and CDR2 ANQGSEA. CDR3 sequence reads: CSAQNTEAFF. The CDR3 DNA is TGCAGCGCTCAGAACACTGAAGCTTTCTTT.

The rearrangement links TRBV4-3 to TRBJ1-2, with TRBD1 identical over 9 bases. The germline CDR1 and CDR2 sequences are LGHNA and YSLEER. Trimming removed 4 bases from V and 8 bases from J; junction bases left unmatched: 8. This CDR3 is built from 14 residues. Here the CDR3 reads CASSPGTGIRGYTF. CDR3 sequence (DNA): TGCGCCAGCAGCCCCGGGACAGGGATACGGGGCTACACCTTC.